This entry lists 7 T cell receptor beta chains sequenced from one sample in a study of shared clonotypes between healthy human individuals. Measured with immunoSEQ multiplex PCR; TCRdb has only the in-frame clones, and not every one. The sample includes about 2,500,000 clones, about 92% of them seen just once. Source material: naive CD4+ T cells sorted from blood. Subset meaning: CD45RA+ positively selected. All receptors come from a man in his late teens or twenties in good health.

The CDR3 loop is CASNSGRTNTGELFF. As DNA, the CDR3 is TGCGCCAGCAACTCGGGCAGAACGAACACCGGGGAGCTGTTTTTT. The chain employs TRBV5-1 and TRBJ2-2; no definite D call. V lost 6 bases, J lost 0 bases, and 12 bases lay in between. The CDR3 extends over 15 amino acids. CDR1 and CDR2 from the germline V gene are SGHRS and YFSETQ.

The chain couples TRBV7-9 to TRBJ2-7; D is undetermined. The CDR3 is made up of 18 amino acids. Trimming shortened V by 1 base and J by 2 bases, and 21 bases separated the two germline ends. CDR1 is SEHNR and CDR2 is FQNEAQ in the germline V gene (reference sequence). The CDR3 protein is CASSLDFGFRGEAYEQYF. The CDR3 region has the DNA TGTGCCAGCAGCTTAGATTTTGGGTTCAGAGGAGAAGCCTACGAGCAGTACTTC.

This rearrangement joins TRBV30 to TRBJ2-5; D might be TRBD2 (6 bases). The V gene lost 3 bases and the J gene lost 13 bases, with 30 bases spanning the gap. Germline CDR1 reads GTSNPN; CDR2 reads SVGIG (reference sequence). The CDR3 loop spans 16 amino acids. CDR3 nucleotides: TGTGCCTGGAGCTTAGGGATACCTCAAACTAGCCTACTGCTGTACTTC. It is translated as CAWSLGIPQTSLLLYF.

The chain recombines TRBV25-1 with TRBJ1-2; D gene uncertain. The germline V and J ends were trimmed by 2 bases and 3 bases, with 13 bases remaining between them. The germline V gene has CDR1 MGHDK and CDR2 SYGVNS. The CDR3 has 15 amino acids. CDR3 residues: CASSEPDGPYYGYTF. CDR3 DNA: TGTGCCAGCAGTGAACCGGACGGGCCTTACTATGGCTACACCTTC.

The chain recombines TRBV19 with TRBJ2-2; no reliable D call. The length of the CDR3 is 13 residues. CDR1 is LNHDA, CDR2 SQIVND, per germline (reference sequence). V lost 9 bases, J lost 6 bases, and 14 bases lay in between. CDR3 protein: CARRLWVPGELFF. CDR3 nucleotides: TGTGCCAGGAGACTGTGGGTTCCCGGGGAGCTGTTTTTT.

The genes are TRBV5-8 and TRBJ2-7; TRBD2 matches 10 bases. The germline V gene has CDR1 SGHTS and CDR2 YDEGEE. V lost 0 bases and J lost 3; bases outside the gene matches: 12. The CDR3 consists of 18 residues. As DNA, the CDR3 is TGTGCCAGCAGCTTGGCCCCATCGGGAGCGGGAGGGGACTACGAGCAGTACTTC. It specifies CASSLAPSGAGGDYEQYF.

The chain employs TRBV7-2 and TRBJ2-5; 14 bases agree with TRBD2. The end of the DNA is better explained by TRBJ2-7, so the J call may be wrong. Per germline, CDR1 SGHTA and CDR2 FQGNSA. The length of the CDR3 is 15 residues. The CDR3 bases are TGTGCCAGCAGCTCGGGACTAGCGGGAGTGTACGAGCAGTACTTC. Translating it yields CASSSGLAGVYEQYF.